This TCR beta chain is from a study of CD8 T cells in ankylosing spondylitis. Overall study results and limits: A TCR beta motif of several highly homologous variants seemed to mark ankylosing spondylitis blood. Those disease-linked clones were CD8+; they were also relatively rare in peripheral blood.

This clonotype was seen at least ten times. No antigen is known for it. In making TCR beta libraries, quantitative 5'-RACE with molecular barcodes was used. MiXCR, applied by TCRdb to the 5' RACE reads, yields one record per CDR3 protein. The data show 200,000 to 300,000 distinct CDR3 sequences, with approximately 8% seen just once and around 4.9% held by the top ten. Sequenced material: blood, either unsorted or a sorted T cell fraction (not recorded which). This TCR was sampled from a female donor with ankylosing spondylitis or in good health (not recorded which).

CDR3: CASSLSAGEAVEQFF. The CDR3 bases are TGTGCCAGCAGCCTCTCAGCGGGAGAAGCAGTTGAGCAGTTCTTC. This chain joins TRBV7-8 and TRBJ2-1; 8 bases are a match to TRBD2. V gave up 5 bases and J gave up 9 bases; unmatched junction bases: 12. Germline CDR1 SGHVS, CDR2 FQNEAQ. The CDR3 is 15 amino acids.